This T cell receptor (beta chain) appears in the sequencing data of a study of identical twins. Findings of the study overall: With abundant cord blood beta clonotypes, insertions were fewer; memory repertoires showed no such pattern.

Germline CDR1 SGHRS, CDR2 YFSETQ. The CDR3 has 14 amino acids. Trimming stripped 4 bases from V and 0 bases from J, with 9 bases between. As for this clonotype: Its antigen is unidentified.

TCRdb reprocessed the 5' RACE reads via MiXCR and lists one record per CDR3 protein. The top ten clones hold around 0.48% of a sample with approximately 550,000 distinct CDR3 sequences, about a fifth of them seen once. The sample also formed part of further work on yellow fever vaccine responses in identical twins.

This chain joins TRBV5-1 and TRBJ2-3; D is ambiguous. Sequencing used CD4+ T cells sorted from blood. This clonotype originated in a young woman in good health. The CDR3 is CASSRDQSTDTQYF. In nucleotides, the CDR3 is TGCGCCAGCAGCCGAGATCAGAGCACAGATACGCAGTATTTT.